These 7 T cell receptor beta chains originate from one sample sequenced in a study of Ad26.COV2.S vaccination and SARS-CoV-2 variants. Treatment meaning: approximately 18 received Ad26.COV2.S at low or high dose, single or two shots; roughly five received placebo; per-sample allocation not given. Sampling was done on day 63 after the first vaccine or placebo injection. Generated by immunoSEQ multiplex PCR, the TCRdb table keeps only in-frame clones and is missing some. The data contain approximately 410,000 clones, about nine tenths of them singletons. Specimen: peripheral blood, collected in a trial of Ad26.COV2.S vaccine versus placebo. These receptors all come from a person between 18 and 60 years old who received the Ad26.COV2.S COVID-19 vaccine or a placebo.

The CDR3 protein is CASSIDRTSGGKNTGELFF. For the CDR3, the DNA is TGTGCCAGTAGTATAGACAGGACTAGCGGGGGGAAGAACACCGGGGAGCTGTTTTTT. V and J are TRBV19 and TRBJ2-2, with TRBD2 matching over 14 bases. From germline, CDR1 is LNHDA and CDR2 SQIVND (reference sequence). This CDR3 comprises 19 residues. Trimming cost V 0 bases and J 1 base; bases outside gene matches: 4.

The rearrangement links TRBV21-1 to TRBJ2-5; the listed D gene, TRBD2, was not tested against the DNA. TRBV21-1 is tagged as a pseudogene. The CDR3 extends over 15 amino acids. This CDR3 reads CASRRVEKTQETQYF. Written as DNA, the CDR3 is TGTGCCAGCAGGAGGGTCGAAAAAACCCAAGAGACCCAGTACTTC.

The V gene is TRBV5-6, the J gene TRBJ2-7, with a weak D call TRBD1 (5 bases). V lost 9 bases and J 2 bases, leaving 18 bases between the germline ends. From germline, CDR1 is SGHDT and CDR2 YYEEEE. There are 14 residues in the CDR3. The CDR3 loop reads CATLRQGSAYEQYF. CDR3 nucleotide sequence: TGTGCCACCCTCAGGCAGGGAAGCGCCTACGAGCAGTACTTC.

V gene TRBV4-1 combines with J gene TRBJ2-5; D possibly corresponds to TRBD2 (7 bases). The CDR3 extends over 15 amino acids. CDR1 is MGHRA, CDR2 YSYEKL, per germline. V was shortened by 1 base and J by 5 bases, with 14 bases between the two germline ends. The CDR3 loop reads CASSQVGGARETQYF. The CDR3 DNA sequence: TGCGCCAGCAGCCAAGTAGGGGGGGCCCGGGAGACCCAGTACTTC.

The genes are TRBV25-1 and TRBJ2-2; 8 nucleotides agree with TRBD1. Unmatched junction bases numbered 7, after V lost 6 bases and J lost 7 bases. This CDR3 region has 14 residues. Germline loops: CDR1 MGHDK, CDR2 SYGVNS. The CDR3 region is CASRPQGAGGELFF. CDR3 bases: TGTGCCAGCAGGCCGCAGGGGGCTGGCGGGGAGCTGTTTTTT.

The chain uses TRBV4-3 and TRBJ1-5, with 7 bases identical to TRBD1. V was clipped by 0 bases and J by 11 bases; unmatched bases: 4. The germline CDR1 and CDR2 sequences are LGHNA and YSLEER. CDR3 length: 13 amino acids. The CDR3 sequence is CASSQDRGKSQHF. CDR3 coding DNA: TGCGCCAGCAGCCAAGACAGGGGGAAGTCCCAGCATTTT.

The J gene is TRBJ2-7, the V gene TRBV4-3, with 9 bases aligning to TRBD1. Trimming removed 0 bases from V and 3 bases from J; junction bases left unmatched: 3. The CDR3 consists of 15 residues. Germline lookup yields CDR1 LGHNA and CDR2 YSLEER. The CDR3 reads CASSQDGTGIYEQYF. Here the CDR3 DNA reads TGCGCCAGCAGCCAAGATGGGACAGGGATCTACGAGCAGTACTTC.